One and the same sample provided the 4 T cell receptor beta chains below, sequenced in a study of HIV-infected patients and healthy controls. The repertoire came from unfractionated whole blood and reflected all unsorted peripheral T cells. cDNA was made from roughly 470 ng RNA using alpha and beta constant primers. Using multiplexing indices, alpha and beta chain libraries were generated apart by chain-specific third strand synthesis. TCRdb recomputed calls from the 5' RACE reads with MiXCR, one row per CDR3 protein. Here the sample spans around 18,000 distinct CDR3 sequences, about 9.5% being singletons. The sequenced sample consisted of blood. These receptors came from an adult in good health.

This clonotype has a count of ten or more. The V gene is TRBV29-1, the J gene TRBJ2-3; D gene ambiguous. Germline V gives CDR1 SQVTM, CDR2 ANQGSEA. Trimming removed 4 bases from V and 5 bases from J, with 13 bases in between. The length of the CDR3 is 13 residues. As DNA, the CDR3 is TGCAGCGTTGGATTAGCAGCCGGAGATACGCAGTATTTT. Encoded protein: CSVGLAAGDTQYF.

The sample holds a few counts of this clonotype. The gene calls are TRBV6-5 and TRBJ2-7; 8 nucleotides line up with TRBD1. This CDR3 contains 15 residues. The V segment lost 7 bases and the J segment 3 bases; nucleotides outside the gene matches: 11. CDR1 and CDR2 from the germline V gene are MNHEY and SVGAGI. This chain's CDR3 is CASTYGQGRYYEQYF. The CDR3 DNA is TGTGCCAGCACCTACGGACAGGGTCGGTACTACGAGCAGTACTTC.

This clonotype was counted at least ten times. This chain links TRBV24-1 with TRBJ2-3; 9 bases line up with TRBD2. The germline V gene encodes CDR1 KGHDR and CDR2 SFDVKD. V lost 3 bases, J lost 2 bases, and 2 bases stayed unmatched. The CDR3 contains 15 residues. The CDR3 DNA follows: TGTGCCACCAGTGATCGGACTAGCGACACAGATACGCAGTATTTT. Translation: CATSDRTSDTDTQYF.

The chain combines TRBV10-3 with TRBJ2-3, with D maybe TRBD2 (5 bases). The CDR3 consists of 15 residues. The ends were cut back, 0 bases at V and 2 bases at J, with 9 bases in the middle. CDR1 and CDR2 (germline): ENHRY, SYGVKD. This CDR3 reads CAISESSGSTDTQYF. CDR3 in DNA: TGTGCCATCAGTGAGTCGTCGGGGTCCACAGATACGCAGTATTTT.